This TCR beta chain originates from a study of shared clonotypes between healthy human individuals. Study-wide results and caveats: Some clonotypes were shared by all four sorted-subset donors, while others were not shared. The non-shared ones had lower generation probabilities than the shared ones.

After removal of 5 bases from V and 1 base from J, the junction contained 11 bases not matched to a gene. Germline V gene sequence: CDR1 SEHNR, CDR2 FQNEAQ (reference sequence). There are 19 residues in the CDR3. Genomic DNA from each subset was divided evenly over several immunoSEQ plates. Libraries were prepared by immunoSEQ multiplex PCR; TCRdb keeps only in-frame clonotypes and omits some of them. Of around 700,000 clones listed, roughly nine tenths are singletons. Naive CD8 cells comprised CD45RO-negative, CCR7-positively selected cells, excluding terminally differentiated effector memory CD45RA+ cells. With regard to this clone: The antigen is undetermined.

This chain uses TRBV7-9 with TRBJ2-1; 13 nucleotides line up with TRBD2. Sequencing was carried out using naive CD8+ T cells sorted from blood. The sequence was collected from a man aged 25 to 40 in good health. The CDR3: CASSVSLAGGLRSYNEQFF. The DNA of the CDR3 is TGTGCCAGCAGCGTCTCACTAGCGGGAGGGCTCAGGTCCTACAATGAGCAGTTCTTC.